The 20 T cell receptor beta chains below were found in one sample sequenced in a study of blood T cell repertoires in COVID-19. Here immunoSEQ multiplex PCR was the method, and the copy in TCRdb shows in-frame clones only, minus some. The repertoire holds tens of thousands of clones, with 80% to 95% as singletons. The sample comprised peripheral blood. All receptors come from a human donor with active COVID-19. The donor label of this sample is uncertain.

The chain recombines TRBV19 with TRBJ2-5; D unclear. Germline assignment: CDR1 LNHDA and CDR2 SQIVND (reference sequence). Trimming stripped 2 bases from V and 2 bases from J, with 12 bases between. CDR3 length equals 15 residues. The CDR3 DNA sequence: TGTGCCAGTAGTATAATGTCAGATCCTCAAGAGACCCAGTACTTC. This codes for CASSIMSDPQETQYF.

The chain links TRBV9 to TRBJ2-2, with 8 bases matching TRBD1. Per germline, CDR1 SGDLS and CDR2 YYNGEE. V shed 3 bases, J shed 8 bases, and the junction held 9 bases outside the gene matches. CDR3 length: 15 amino acids. CDR3 sequence: CASSALTGAPGELFF. CDR3 DNA sequence: TGTGCCAGCAGCGCCTTGACAGGGGCCCCTGGGGAGCTGTTTTTT.

The DNA of the CDR3 is TGTGCCAGCAGCTTAATCGGTAGAGCAGATACGCAGTATTTT. Translation gives CASSLIGRADTQYF. This chain links TRBV11-1 with TRBJ2-3; no reliable D call. Trimming removed 2 bases from V and 4 bases from J, with 10 bases in between. Per germline, CDR1 SGHAT and CDR2 FQDESV (reference sequence). The CDR3 sequence is 14 residues long.

This clone has a handful of counts. The chain employs TRBV2 and TRBJ2-7; 9 nucleotides match TRBD1. V lost 10 bases to trimming and J lost 1 base; unmatched junction nucleotides: 5. The length of the CDR3 is 13 residues. The germline V gene has CDR1 SNHLY and CDR2 FYNNEI. Here the CDR3 DNA reads TGTGCCAACACCGGGACAGGGTCCTACGAGCAGTACTTC. It translates to CANTGTGSYEQYF.

This chain connects TRBV18 to TRBJ1-5; 10 bases map to TRBD1. The germline gives CDR1 KGHSH, CDR2 LQKENI. The CDR3 contains 15 residues. V lost 3 bases, J lost 4 bases, and 3 bases stayed unmatched. As DNA, the CDR3 is TGTGCCAGCTCACCCGGACAGGGGGGGAATCAGCCCCAGCATTTT. Amino acids: CASSPGQGGNQPQHF.

J is TRBJ1-4 and V is TRBV2, with a possible D match to TRBD1 (5 bases). The V gene's germline CDR1 is SNHLY and CDR2 FYNNEI. CDR3 size: 15 residues. Trimming removed 1 base from V and 4 bases from J, with 10 bases in between. This chain's CDR3 is CASSEDQGLNEKLFF. The CDR3, as DNA: TGTGCCAGCAGTGAAGACCAGGGACTTAATGAAAAACTGTTTTTT.

This clone was observed a few times. CDR3 sequence: CASSQVFRPRGSSNQPQHF. The CDR3 region has the DNA TGCGCCAGCAGCCAAGTATTCCGGCCTCGGGGATCTAGCAATCAGCCCCAGCATTTT. The chain uses TRBV4-1 and TRBJ1-5; no clear D gene. Germline V gene lookup returns CDR1 MGHRA and CDR2 YSYEKL. V lost 1 base and J 0 bases, leaving 19 bases between the germline ends. This CDR3 contains 19 residues.

This clone was detected a few times. J is TRBJ1-5 and V is TRBV6-5; D possibly corresponds to TRBD1 (6 bases). The CDR3 is 15 amino acids. Per germline, CDR1 MNHEY and CDR2 SVGAGI. The V end lost 6 bases, the J end lost 1 base, and 13 bases lay between the germline ends. The CDR3 here is CASSDLDSSNQPQHF. For the CDR3, the DNA is TGTGCCAGCAGCGATCTGGACAGCAGCAATCAGCCCCAGCATTTT.

CDR3 loop: CASSFGTSGAEQYF. The CDR3 DNA reads as TGTGCCAGCAGCTTTGGGACTAGCGGGGCCGAGCAGTACTTC. This chain links TRBV5-5 with TRBJ2-7, with 13 bases that match TRBD2. The CDR3 is 14 amino acids. V lost 2 bases to trimming and J lost 6 bases; unmatched junction nucleotides: 2. Germline assignment: CDR1 SGHKS and CDR2 YYEKEE (reference sequence).

V usage is TRBV28 and J usage is TRBJ1-2; D remains unclear. Germline V gives CDR1 MDHEN, CDR2 SYDVKM. The CDR3 is made up of 15 amino acids. V lost 4 bases and J lost 4, with 16 bases in between. The DNA of the CDR3 is TGTGCCAGCAGTTCTTTATCGGGGTTAAGCTATGGCTACACCTTC. Its translation: CASSSLSGLSYGYTF.

The rearrangement links TRBV19 to TRBJ2-1, with D perhaps TRBD2 (5 bases). V lost 9 bases to trimming and J lost 8 bases, with 14 bases between them. CDR3 size: 12 residues. CDR1 is LNHDA and CDR2 is SQIVND in the germline V gene (reference sequence). For the CDR3, the DNA is TGTGCCAGCGGACGGGGTTGGGATGAGCAGTTCTTC. It is translated as CASGRGWDEQFF. The entire variable domain, with the rest obtained from reference TRBV19 and TRBJ2-1, is as follows: DGGITQSPKYLFRKEGQNVTLSCEQNLNHDAMYWYRQDPGQGLRLIYYSQIVNDFQKGDIAEGYSVSREKKESFPLTVTSAQKNPTAFYLCASGRGWDEQFFGPGTRLTVL.

The chain employs TRBV7-9 and TRBJ1-4; D uncertain. Germline CDR1 is SEHNR and CDR2 is FQNEAQ (reference sequence). CDR3 length equals 14 residues. With 5 bases removed from V and 5 bases from J, the gap between germline ends came to 12 bases. The CDR3 DNA follows: TGTGCCAGCAGCAAGCCCCTCGGGAATGAAAAACTGTTTTTT. Residues: CASSKPLGNEKLFF. The full variable domain, completed using reference TRBV7-9 and TRBJ1-4, is DTGVSQNPRHKITKRGQNVTFRCDPISEHNRLYWYRQTLGQGPEFLTYFQNEAQLEKSRLLSDRFSAERPKGSFSTLEIQRTEQGDSAMYLCASSKPLGNEKLFFGSGTQLSVL.

This chain connects TRBV7-3 to TRBJ1-5; tentatively, D is TRBD1 (5 bases). CDR1 and CDR2 from the germline V gene are SGHTA and FQGTGA. Trimming stripped 9 bases from V and 1 base from J, with 19 bases between. The CDR3 is made up of 16 amino acids. The CDR3 sequence is CASGSMTVTSNQPQHF. CDR3 coding DNA: TGTGCCAGTGGGTCCATGACAGTTACGAGCAATCAGCCCCAGCATTTT.

This rearrangement joins TRBV27 to TRBJ1-3; D not certain. V was pared by 6 bases and J by 0 bases, with 12 bases between. From germline, CDR1 is MNHEY and CDR2 SMNVEV (reference sequence). The CDR3 totals 15 residues. CDR3 in DNA: TGTGCCAGCAGCTCGTATCCTTTCTCTGGAAACACCATATATTTT. It translates to CASSSYPFSGNTIYF.

The rearrangement uses TRBV11-2 and TRBJ1-2; TRBD1 agrees at 7 bases. The J segment lost 2 bases and the V segment lost 1 base, leaving 1 base of the junction unmatched. The germline V gene encodes CDR1 SGHAT and CDR2 FQNNGV. This CDR3 spans 14 amino acids. CDR3 sequence (DNA): TGTGCCAGCAGCTTAGGACAGGGAAACTATGGCTACACCTTC. Protein: CASSLGQGNYGYTF. Filled out from reference TRBV11-2 and TRBJ1-2, the complete variable domain reads EAGVAQSPRYKIIEKRQSVAFWCNPISGHATLYWYQQILGQGPKLLIQFQNNGVVDDSQLPKDRFSAERLKGVDSTLKIQPAKLEDSAVYLCASSLGQGNYGYTFGSGTRLTVV.

This clone has more than one count but fewer than ten. The chain has TRBV4-1 and TRBJ2-7; 7 bases fit TRBD2. Looked up from germline, CDR1 is MGHRA and CDR2 is YSYEKL. The CDR3 sequence is 17 residues long. V dropped 0 bases and J dropped 3; count of bases not matched to a gene: 11. The CDR3 spells CASSQDEAGQIIYEQYF. CDR3 in DNA: TGCGCCAGCAGCCAAGATGAAGCGGGGCAGATAATCTACGAGCAGTACTTC.

This clone has only one observation. The chain joins TRBV14 to TRBJ1-2; 8 nucleotides align to TRBD1. The length of the CDR3 is 14 residues. Germline V lookup: CDR1 SGHDN, CDR2 FVKESK. Unmatched junction bases numbered 2, after V lost 2 bases and J lost 3 bases. CDR3 nucleotides: TGTGCCAGCAGCCAACACAGGGGGGACTATGGCTACACCTTC. Translating gives CASSQHRGDYGYTF. Drawing the rest from reference TRBV14 and TRBJ1-2, the complete variable domain is EAGVTQFPSHSVIEKGQTVTLRCDPISGHDNLYWYRRVMGKEIKFLLHFVKESKQDESGMPNNRFLAERTGGTYSTLKVQPAELEDSGVYFCASSQHRGDYGYTFGSGTRLTVV.

The gene calls are TRBV6-5 and TRBJ1-1; no definite D call. The length of the CDR3 is 14 residues. CDR1 and CDR2 (germline): MNHEY, SVGAGI. V lost 5 bases to trimming and J lost 4 bases, with 14 bases between them. Written as DNA, the CDR3 is TGTGCCAGCAGTCCGCCCCTGAGGCCCACTGAAGCTTTCTTT. Translation: CASSPPLRPTEAFF.

The chain joins TRBV11-2 to TRBJ1-4; 8 bases agree with TRBD1. The CDR3 sequence is 14 residues long. Germline assignment: CDR1 SGHAT and CDR2 FQNNGV. V gave up 2 bases and J gave up 15 bases; unmatched junction bases: 11. The CDR3 nucleotides are TGTGCCAGCAGCTTAATCAGTGGGACAGGCTGGTTGTTTTTT. It specifies CASSLISGTGWLFF.

The rearrangement uses TRBV10-3 and TRBJ2-2, with 8 bases identical to TRBD2. The germline V gene encodes CDR1 ENHRY and CDR2 SYGVKD. The CDR3 contains 17 residues. Trimming at V came to 4 bases and at J to 3 bases, leaving 10 bases not matched to a gene. DNA for the CDR3: TGTGCCATCAGTGCAAAACACGGGGGGGCCGACACCGGGGAGCTGTTTTTT. Encoded protein: CAISAKHGGADTGELFF.